This passage covers 16 T cell receptor beta chains from one sample sequenced in a study of vaccination effects on CD4 cells after COVID-19. Antigen-specific CD4+ T cells were expanded (with viral peptide pools) by the ViraFEST assay ahead of sequencing. Subsequent to roughly 9 days of culture, CD4+ T cells were isolated. In the vaccine recipients, nucleocapsid antibodies were negative and there was no prior SARS-CoV-2 infection. No antigen has been identified for these receptors. TCRdb's table, derived via immunoSEQ multiplex PCR, lists solely in-frame clones and lacks some. The repertoire holds fewer than 30,000 clones, 60% to 75% seen once, with about an eighth in the top ten. The sample was CD4+ T cells from PBMCs cultured with HCoV-OC43 spike peptides, taken before COVID-19 vaccination. Subset meaning: HCoV-OC43 spike overlapping peptide pool stimulation. The receptors originated from a human donor who received a COVID-19 vaccine.

The V and J genes are TRBV5-1 and TRBJ2-1; weak D call: TRBD2 (6 bases). The CDR3 extends over 15 amino acids. Germline V gives CDR1 SGHRS, CDR2 YFSETQ. Trimming stripped 1 base from V and 3 bases from J, with 11 bases between. The CDR3 is CASSLTGEIYNEQFF. DNA of the CDR3: TGCGCCAGCAGCTTGACGGGAGAGATCTACAATGAGCAGTTCTTC.

A single count supports this clone. This chain joins TRBV9 and TRBJ1-1, with D possibly being TRBD1 (5 bases). There are 13 residues in the CDR3. Trimming shortened V by 0 bases and J by 8 bases, and 11 bases separated the two germline ends. Germline assignment: CDR1 SGDLS and CDR2 YYNGEE. Here the CDR3 reads CASSVEAGTEAFF. DNA for the CDR3: TGTGCCAGCAGCGTAGAGGCCGGGACCGAAGCTTTCTTT.

The V gene is TRBV2, the J gene TRBJ2-3, with D possibly TRBD1 on 6 matching bases. Trimming took 6 bases from V and 5 from J, leaving 15 bases between them. The CDR3 is made up of 14 amino acids. Germline V gives CDR1 SNHLY, CDR2 FYNNEI. The chain's CDR3 is CASRPWGLGDTQYF. The CDR3 region has the DNA TGTGCCAGCAGACCCTGGGGGCTCGGAGATACGCAGTATTTT.

This sequence joins TRBV10-3 and TRBJ2-6, with D possibly matching TRBD2 (5 bases). The V end lost 1 base, the J end lost 1 base, and 14 bases lay between the germline ends. Germline V gene data show CDR1 as ENHRY and CDR2 as SYGVKD. This CDR3 is built from 18 residues. CDR3 amino acids: CAISEFTSISSGANVLTF. The DNA of the CDR3 is TGTGCCATCAGTGAGTTTACTAGTATTTCGTCTGGGGCCAACGTCCTGACTTTC.

This chain connects TRBV5-4 to TRBJ2-7; 9 bases line up with TRBD2. V lost 4 bases, J lost 4 bases, and 15 bases stayed unmatched. This CDR3 contains 17 residues. In germline, CDR1 is SGHNT, CDR2 YYREEE (reference sequence). The CDR3 DNA is TGTGCCAGCAGCCCGCGGACTAGCGAAAGTCAAGCGTACGAGCAGTACTTC. Its protein is CASSPRTSESQAYEQYF.

The V call is TRBV4-1, the J call TRBJ1-5, with TRBD1 identical over 9 bases. The CDR3 sequence is 21 residues long. Germline values: CDR1 MGHRA, CDR2 YSYEKL. J lost 0 bases, V lost 3 bases, and 18 bases had no gene match. DNA for the CDR3: TGCGCCAGCAGCCAGAGGATACAGGGGGCCACCTTTGTGTATAGCAATCAGCCCCAGCATTTT. It codes for CASSQRIQGATFVYSNQPQHF.

The V gene is TRBV19, the J gene TRBJ2-5, with a tentative D call TRBD2 (5 bases). The V end was cut by 1 base, the J end by 4 bases, with 13 bases between. Germline CDR1 LNHDA, CDR2 SQIVND (reference sequence). This CDR3 is 15 amino acids long. The CDR3 here is CASSIGGIEVETQYF. In DNA form, the CDR3 reads TGTGCCAGTAGTATAGGAGGGATAGAGGTAGAGACCCAGTACTTC.

This clone occurred a few times. This chain links TRBV7-8 with TRBJ2-7; D remains ambiguous. There are 14 residues in the CDR3. Trimming took off 0 bases at V and 6 bases at J, with 12 bases between the two ends. Germline V gene lookup returns CDR1 SGHVS and CDR2 FQNEAQ. CDR3 loop: CASSLALGKSEQYF. CDR3 coding DNA: TGTGCCAGCAGCTTAGCGCTGGGCAAATCCGAGCAGTACTTC.

This chain links TRBV6-1 with TRBJ2-3; 11 bases line up with TRBD2. J lost 4 bases, V lost 4 bases, and 7 bases had no gene match. In germline, CDR1 is MNHNS, CDR2 SASEGT. The CDR3 consists of 16 residues. The CDR3 nucleotides read TGTGCCAGCAGTGGACTAGCGGGACTCGGGGCAGATACGCAGTATTTT. It yields the protein CASSGLAGLGADTQYF.

CDR3 in amino acids: CASSLVRGMAGRGSPLHF. CDR3 coding DNA: TGTGCCAGCAGCTTAGTAAGAGGGATGGCAGGGCGCGGTTCACCCCTCCACTTT. The chain uses TRBV11-3 and TRBJ1-6, with D maybe TRBD1 (5 bases). V was cut by 1 base and J by 9 bases, with 22 bases left in between. Per the germline V gene, CDR1 is SGHNT and CDR2 is YENEEA. The CDR3 is 18 residues long.

The chain carries TRBV5-1 and TRBJ2-5, with 10 bases matching TRBD2. The trim removed 4 bases at V and 3 bases at J, leaving 12 bases unmatched. The CDR3 consists of 17 residues. CDR1 and CDR2 (germline): SGHRS, YFSETQ. CDR3 DNA: TGCGCCAGCAGCAGGAAGCCGCGAACTAGCGGGGAAGAGACCCAGTACTTC. Translating it yields CASSRKPRTSGEETQYF.

The chain employs TRBV12-5 and TRBJ2-5; 10 positions agree with TRBD2. Germline CDR1 is LGHNT and CDR2 is FRNRAP. V lost 7 bases to trimming and J lost 5 bases; unmatched junction nucleotides: 10. This CDR3 region has 15 residues. CDR3 coding DNA: TGTGCTAGTGCTATAGCGGGAGGAATATTGGAGACCCAGTACTTC. Translated, it gives CASAIAGGILETQYF. Full variable domain (outside the CDR3, taken from reference TRBV12-5 and TRBJ2-5): DARVTQTPRHKVTEMGQEVTMRCQPILGHNTVFWYRQTMMQGLELLAYFRNRAPLDDSGMPKDRFSAEMPDATLATLKIQPSEPRDSAVYFCASAIAGGILETQYFGPGTRLLVL.

The J gene is TRBJ1-5, the V gene TRBV5-1; D may be TRBD1 (5 bases). The CDR3 covers 15 residues. The V end lost 2 bases, the J end lost 7 bases, and 16 bases lay between the germline ends. CDR1 and CDR2 (germline): SGHRS, YFSETQ. The CDR3 bases are TGCGCCAGCAGCTTCACTTTCGGGGCGGAACAGCCCCAGCATTTT. The encoded protein is CASSFTFGAEQPQHF.

The chain is built from TRBV9 and TRBJ2-3, with 9 bases lining up with TRBD1. Trimming removed 3 bases from V and 0 bases from J; junction bases left unmatched: 5. Germline V gene lookup returns CDR1 SGDLS and CDR2 YYNGEE. The CDR3 has 16 residues. The CDR3 reads CASSAQGAVSTDTQYF. The DNA for the CDR3 is TGTGCCAGCAGCGCACAGGGGGCTGTGAGCACAGATACGCAGTATTTT.

CDR3 loop: CASSHRLAGAAEETQYF. The CDR3 nucleotides are TGTGCCAGCAGCCACAGACTAGCGGGAGCTGCCGAAGAGACCCAGTACTTC. The chain employs TRBV14 and TRBJ2-5; 12 bases align to TRBD2. The J segment lost 3 bases and the V segment lost 3 bases, leaving 8 bases of the junction unmatched. This CDR3 is 17 amino acids long. The germline CDR1 and CDR2 sequences are SGHDN and FVKESK.

The chain uses TRBV5-5 and TRBJ1-3, with D possibly matching TRBD1 (6 bases). The CDR3 runs to 14 residues. Trimming left V 2 bases short and J 4 bases short, with 10 bases between. Germline V lookup: CDR1 SGHKS, CDR2 YYEKEE (reference sequence). CDR3 nucleotide sequence: TGTGCCAGCAGCTTACAGGGTCGAGGAAACACCATATATTTT. Encoded protein: CASSLQGRGNTIYF.